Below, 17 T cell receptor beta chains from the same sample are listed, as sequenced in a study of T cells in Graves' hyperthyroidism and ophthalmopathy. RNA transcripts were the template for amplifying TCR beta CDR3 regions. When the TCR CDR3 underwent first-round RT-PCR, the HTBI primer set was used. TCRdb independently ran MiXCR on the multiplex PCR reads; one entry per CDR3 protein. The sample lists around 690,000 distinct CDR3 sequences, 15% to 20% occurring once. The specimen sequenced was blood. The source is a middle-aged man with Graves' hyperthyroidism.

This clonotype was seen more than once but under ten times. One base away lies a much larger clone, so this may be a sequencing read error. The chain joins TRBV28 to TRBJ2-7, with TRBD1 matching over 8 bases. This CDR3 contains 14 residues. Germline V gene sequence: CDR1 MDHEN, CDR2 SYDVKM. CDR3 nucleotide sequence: TGTGCCAGCAGTTTAAGACAGGGGCTAGGCGAGCAGCACTTC. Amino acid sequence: CASSLRQGLGEQHF.

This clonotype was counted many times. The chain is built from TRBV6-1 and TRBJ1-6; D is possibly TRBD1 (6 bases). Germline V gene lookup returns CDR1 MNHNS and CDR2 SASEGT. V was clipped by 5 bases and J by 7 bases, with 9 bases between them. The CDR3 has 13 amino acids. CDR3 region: CASSLQGNSPLHF. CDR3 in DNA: TGTGCCAGCAGTCTTCAGGGGAATTCACCCCTCCACTTT.

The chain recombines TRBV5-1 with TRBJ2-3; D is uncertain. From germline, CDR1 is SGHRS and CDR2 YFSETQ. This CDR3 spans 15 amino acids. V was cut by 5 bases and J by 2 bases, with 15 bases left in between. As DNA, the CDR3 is TGCGCCAGCAGACCTTCCCCTCTCGCCACAGATACGCAGTATTTT. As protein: CASRPSPLATDTQYF.

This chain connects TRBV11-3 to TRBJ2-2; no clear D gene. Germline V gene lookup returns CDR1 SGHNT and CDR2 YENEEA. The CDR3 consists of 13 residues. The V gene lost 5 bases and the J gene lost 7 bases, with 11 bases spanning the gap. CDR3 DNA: TGTGCCAGCAGCACCCGCAGTGACGGGGAGCTGTTTTTT. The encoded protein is CASSTRSDGELFF. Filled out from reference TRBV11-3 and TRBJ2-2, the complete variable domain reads EAGVVQSPRYKIIEKKQPVAFWCNPISGHNTLYWYLQNLGQGPELLIRYENEEAVDDSQLPKDRFSAERLKGVDSTLKIQPAELGDSAVYLCASSTRSDGELFFGEGSRLTVL.

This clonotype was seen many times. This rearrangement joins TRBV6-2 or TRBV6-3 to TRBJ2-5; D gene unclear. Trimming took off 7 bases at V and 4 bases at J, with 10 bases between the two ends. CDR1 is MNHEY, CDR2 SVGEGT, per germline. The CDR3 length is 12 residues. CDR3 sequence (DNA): TGTGCCAGCACCCGGCTTGGAGAGACCCAGTACTTC. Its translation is CASTRLGETQYF.

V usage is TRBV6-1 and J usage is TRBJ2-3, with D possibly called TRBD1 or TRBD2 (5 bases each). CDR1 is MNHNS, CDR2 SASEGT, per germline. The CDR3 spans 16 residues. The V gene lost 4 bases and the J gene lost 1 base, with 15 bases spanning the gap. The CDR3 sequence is CASSVSGTLGTDTQYF. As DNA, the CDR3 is TGTGCCAGCAGTGTGTCCGGGACGTTGGGCACAGATACGCAGTATTTT.

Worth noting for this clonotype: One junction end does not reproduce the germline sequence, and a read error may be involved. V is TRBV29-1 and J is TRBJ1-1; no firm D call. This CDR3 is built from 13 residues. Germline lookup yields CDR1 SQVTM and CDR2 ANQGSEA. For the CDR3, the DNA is TGCGGCGTTGAAGAGTTTACTGGCACTGAAGCTTTCTTT. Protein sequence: CGVEEFTGTEAFF.

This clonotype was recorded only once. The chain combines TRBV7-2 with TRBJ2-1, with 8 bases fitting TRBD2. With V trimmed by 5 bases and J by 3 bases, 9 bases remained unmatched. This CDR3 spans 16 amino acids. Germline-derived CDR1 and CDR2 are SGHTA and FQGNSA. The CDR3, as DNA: TGTGCCAGCAGCGGACATAGCGGGACGGTCTACAATGAGCAGTTCTTC. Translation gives CASSGHSGTVYNEQFF.

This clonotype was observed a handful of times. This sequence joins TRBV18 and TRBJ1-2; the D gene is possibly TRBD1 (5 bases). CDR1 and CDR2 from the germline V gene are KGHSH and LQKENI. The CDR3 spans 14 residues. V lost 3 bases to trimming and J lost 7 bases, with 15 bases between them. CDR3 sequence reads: CASSPRTGGGGYTF. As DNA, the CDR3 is TGTGCCAGCTCACCGAGGACGGGCGGGGGTGGCTACACCTTC.

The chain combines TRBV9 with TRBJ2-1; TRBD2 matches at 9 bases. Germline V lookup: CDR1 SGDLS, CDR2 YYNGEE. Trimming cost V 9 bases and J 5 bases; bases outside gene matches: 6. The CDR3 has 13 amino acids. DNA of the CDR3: TGTGCCACTAGCGGGGCTGGGAACAATGAGCAGTTCTTC. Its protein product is CATSGAGNNEQFF. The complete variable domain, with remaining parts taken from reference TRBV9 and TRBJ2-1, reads DSGVTQTPKHLITATGQRVTLRCSPRSGDLSVYWYQQSLDQGLQFLIQYYNGEERAKGNILERFSAQQFPDLHSELNLSSLELGDSALYFCATSGAGNNEQFFGPGTRLTVL.

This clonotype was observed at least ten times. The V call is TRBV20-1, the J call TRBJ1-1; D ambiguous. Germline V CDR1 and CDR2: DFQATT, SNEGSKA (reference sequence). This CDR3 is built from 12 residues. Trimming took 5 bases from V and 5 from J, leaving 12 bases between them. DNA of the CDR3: TGCAGTGCTTTGAGGGCTGGGACTGAAGCTTTCTTT. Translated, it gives CSALRAGTEAFF.

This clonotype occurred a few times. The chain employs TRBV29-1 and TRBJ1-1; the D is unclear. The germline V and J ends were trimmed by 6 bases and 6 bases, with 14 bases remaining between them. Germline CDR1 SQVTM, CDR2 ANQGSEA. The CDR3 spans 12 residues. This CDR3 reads CSVHPGFPEAFF. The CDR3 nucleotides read TGCAGCGTACACCCCGGGTTCCCTGAAGCTTTCTTT.

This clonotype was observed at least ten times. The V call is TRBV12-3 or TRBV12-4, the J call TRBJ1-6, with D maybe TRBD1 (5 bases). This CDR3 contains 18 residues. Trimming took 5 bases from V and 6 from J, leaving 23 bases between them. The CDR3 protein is CASSPDRDYFTSNSPLHF. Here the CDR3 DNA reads TGTGCCAGCAGTCCGGACCGGGACTACTTTACCTCTAATTCACCCCTCCACTTT.

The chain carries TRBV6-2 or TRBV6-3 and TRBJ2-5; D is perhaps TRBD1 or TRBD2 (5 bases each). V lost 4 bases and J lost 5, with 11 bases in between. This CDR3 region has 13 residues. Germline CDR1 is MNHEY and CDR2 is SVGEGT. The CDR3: CASSFEGTETQYF. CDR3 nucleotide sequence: TGTGCCAGCAGTTTTGAAGGGACGGAGACCCAGTACTTC.

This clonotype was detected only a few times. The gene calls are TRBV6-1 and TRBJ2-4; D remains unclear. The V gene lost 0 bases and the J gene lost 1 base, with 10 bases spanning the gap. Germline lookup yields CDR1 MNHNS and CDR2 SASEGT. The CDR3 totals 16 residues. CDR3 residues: CASSEARVSAKNIQYF. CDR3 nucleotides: TGTGCCAGCAGTGAAGCGCGTGTTTCCGCCAAAAACATTCAGTACTTC.

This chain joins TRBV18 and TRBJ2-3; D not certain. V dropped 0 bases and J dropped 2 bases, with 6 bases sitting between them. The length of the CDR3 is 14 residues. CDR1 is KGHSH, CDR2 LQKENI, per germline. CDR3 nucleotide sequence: TGTGCCAGCTCACCACCCTACCCCACAGATACGCAGTATTTT. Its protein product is CASSPPYPTDTQYF.

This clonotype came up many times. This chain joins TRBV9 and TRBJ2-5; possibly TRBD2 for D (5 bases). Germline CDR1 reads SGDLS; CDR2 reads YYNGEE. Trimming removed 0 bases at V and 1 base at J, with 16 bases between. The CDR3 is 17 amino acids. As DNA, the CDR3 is TGTGCCAGCAGCGTAGGTTGGGGTAGCGTTGCCCAAGAGACCCAGTACTTC. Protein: CASSVGWGSVAQETQYF. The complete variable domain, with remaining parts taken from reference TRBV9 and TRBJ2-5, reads DSGVTQTPKHLITATGQRVTLRCSPRSGDLSVYWYQQSLDQGLQFLIQYYNGEERAKGNILERFSAQQFPDLHSELNLSSLELGDSALYFCASSVGWGSVAQETQYFGPGTRLLVL.